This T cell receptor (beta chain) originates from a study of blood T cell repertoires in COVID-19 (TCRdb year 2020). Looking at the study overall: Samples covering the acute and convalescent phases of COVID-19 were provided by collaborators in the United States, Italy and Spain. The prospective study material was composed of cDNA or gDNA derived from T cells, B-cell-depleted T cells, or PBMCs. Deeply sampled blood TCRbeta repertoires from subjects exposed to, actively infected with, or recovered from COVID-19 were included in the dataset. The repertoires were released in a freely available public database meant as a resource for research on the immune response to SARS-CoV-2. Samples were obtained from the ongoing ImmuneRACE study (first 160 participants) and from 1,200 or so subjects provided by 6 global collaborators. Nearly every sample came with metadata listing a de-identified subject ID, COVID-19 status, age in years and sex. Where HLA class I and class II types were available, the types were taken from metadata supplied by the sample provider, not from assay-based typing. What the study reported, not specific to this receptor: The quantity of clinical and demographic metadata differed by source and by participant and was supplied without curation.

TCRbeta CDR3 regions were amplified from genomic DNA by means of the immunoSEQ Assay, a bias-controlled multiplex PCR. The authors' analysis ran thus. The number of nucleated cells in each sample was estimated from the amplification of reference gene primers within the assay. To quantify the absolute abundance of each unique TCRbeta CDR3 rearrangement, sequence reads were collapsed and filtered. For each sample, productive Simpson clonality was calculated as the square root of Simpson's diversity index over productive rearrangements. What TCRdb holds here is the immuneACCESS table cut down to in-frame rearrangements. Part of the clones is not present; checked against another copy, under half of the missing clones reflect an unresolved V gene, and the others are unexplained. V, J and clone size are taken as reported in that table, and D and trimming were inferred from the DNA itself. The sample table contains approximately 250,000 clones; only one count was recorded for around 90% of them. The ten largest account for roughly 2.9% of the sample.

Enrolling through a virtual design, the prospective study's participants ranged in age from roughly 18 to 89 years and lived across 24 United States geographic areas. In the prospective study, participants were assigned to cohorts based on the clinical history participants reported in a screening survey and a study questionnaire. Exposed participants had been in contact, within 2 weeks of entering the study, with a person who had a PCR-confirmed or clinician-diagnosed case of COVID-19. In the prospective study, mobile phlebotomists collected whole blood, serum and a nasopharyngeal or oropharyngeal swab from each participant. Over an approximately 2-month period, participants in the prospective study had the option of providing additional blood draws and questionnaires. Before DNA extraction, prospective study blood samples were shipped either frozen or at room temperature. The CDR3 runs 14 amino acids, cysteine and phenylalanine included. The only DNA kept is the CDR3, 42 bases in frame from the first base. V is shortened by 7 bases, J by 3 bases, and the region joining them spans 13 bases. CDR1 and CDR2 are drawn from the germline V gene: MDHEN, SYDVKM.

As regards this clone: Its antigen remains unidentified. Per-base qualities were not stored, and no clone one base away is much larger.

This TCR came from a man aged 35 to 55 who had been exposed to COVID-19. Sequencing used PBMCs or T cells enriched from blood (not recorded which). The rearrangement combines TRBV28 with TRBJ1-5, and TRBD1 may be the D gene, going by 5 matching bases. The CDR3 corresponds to CASTILTVNQPQHF. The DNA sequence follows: TGTGCCAGCACCATATTGACAGTCAATCAGCCCCAGCATTTT.